The text below deals with one TCR beta chain. Its specificity is unknown. The sample is drawn from a study of T cell responses to AZD1222 COVID-19 vaccine. Clones were sequenced by immunoSEQ multiplex PCR, and TCRdb holds only the in-frame ones, with some missing. In the table there are 75,000 to 95,000 clones, about 88% of which are singletons. Study-level findings and limits: Sampling that yielded the repertoires occurred only after the peak T cell response. Most donors were white British, females outnumbered males, and clonal diversity was possibly underestimated. Spike-specific TCR depth and breadth grew after two AZD1222 doses. Vaccine-associated CD4 TCRs ranged over spike, dominating at 160-218 and 743-854.

V shed 5 bases and J 6 bases; nucleotides not matched to a gene: 8. The CDR3 is made up of 15 amino acids. Per germline, CDR1 SGHTA and CDR2 FQGNSA. The source is an adult in good health. The rearrangement uses TRBV7-2 and TRBJ1-4, with TRBD1 matching 8 bases. Sequencing used peripheral blood, obtained on day 0 of AZD1222 vaccination. CDR3 amino acids: CASSPRTGQDEKLFF. The CDR3 DNA reads TGTGCCAGCAGCCCCAGGACAGGGCAGGATGAAAAACTGTTTTTT.